These 14 T cell receptor beta chains were all obtained from the same sample, sequenced in a study of molecular identifiers for immune sequencing clone quantification. Each CDR3 protein gets one entry after TCRdb re-called the PCR reads with MiXCR. The sample carries some 580,000 distinct CDR3 sequences, over 25% recorded once. The sequenced material came from naive CD8+ T cells from blood, with Jurkat cell RNA spiked in. Subset defined: FACS-sorted CD8+CD4-CCR7+CD45RA+ naive T cells. The receptor source for this set is a human donor in good health. Some libraries in this study had Jurkat cell RNA spiked in.

The rearrangement joins TRBV19 to TRBJ2-1; either TRBD1 or TRBD2 may fit D (5 bases each). The V gene lost 9 bases and the J gene lost 0 bases, with 12 bases spanning the gap. Germline CDR1 reads LNHDA; CDR2 reads SQIVND (reference sequence). The CDR3 totals 14 residues. This chain's CDR3 is CASGPGSSYNEQFF. For the CDR3, the DNA is TGTGCCAGCGGACCAGGGAGCTCCTACAATGAGCAGTTCTTC. Using reference TRBV19 and TRBJ2-1 for the parts outside the CDR3, the full variable domain is DGGITQSPKYLFRKEGQNVTLSCEQNLNHDAMYWYRQDPGQGLRLIYYSQIVNDFQKGDIAEGYSVSREKKESFPLTVTSAQKNPTAFYLCASGPGSSYNEQFFGPGTRLTVL.

This clonotype was detected ten times or more. The V gene is TRBV11-2, the J gene TRBJ2-5, with D perhaps TRBD2 (5 bases). Germline CDR1 is SGHAT and CDR2 is FQNNGV. V dropped 5 bases and J dropped 4 bases, with 11 bases sitting between them. The CDR3 spans 13 residues. CDR3 nucleotides: TGTGCCAGCAGCCCCCCGGCGGGAGAGACCCAGTACTTC. Translating gives CASSPPAGETQYF.

The sample holds a few counts of this clonotype. Possible read error: a much larger clone is one base away. This rearrangement joins TRBV7-9 to TRBJ1-4, with TRBD1 as a possible D gene (5 bases). The CDR3 covers 14 residues. CDR1 is SEHNR and CDR2 is FQNEAQ in the germline V gene (reference sequence). The CDR3 here is CASSFSWDGERLFF. The CDR3 DNA follows: TGTGCCAGCAGCTTCTCGTGGGACGGTGAAAGACTGTTTTTT.

The chain recombines TRBV30 with TRBJ1-1, with D possibly TRBD1 on 6 matching bases. Germline assignment: CDR1 GTSNPN and CDR2 SVGIG (reference sequence). Trimming shortened V by 3 bases and J by 4 bases, and 12 bases separated the two germline ends. The CDR3 consists of 13 residues. CDR3 protein: CAWSWEGGTEAFF. CDR3 nucleotides: TGTGCCTGGAGCTGGGAGGGGGGCACTGAAGCTTTCTTT.

The sample holds many counts of this clonotype. The chain couples TRBV5-1 to TRBJ2-7; D remains ambiguous. CDR3 length: 13 amino acids. Trimming left V 4 bases short and J 4 bases short, with 12 bases between. Germline V gives CDR1 SGHRS, CDR2 YFSETQ. The CDR3 DNA sequence: TGCGCCAGCAGCCCATACCAAGATTACGAGCAGTACTTC. Amino acid sequence: CASSPYQDYEQYF.

This clonotype was seen more than once but under ten times. V usage is TRBV15 and J usage is TRBJ2-2, with 8 bases aligning to TRBD1. V was pared by 5 bases and J by 3 bases, with 5 bases of the junction left unmatched. CDR1 is LNHNV and CDR2 is YYDKDF in the germline V gene (reference sequence). The CDR3 consists of 15 residues. The CDR3 here is CATSRRDRHTGELFF. The CDR3 region has the DNA TGTGCCACCAGCCGCCGGGACAGGCACACCGGGGAGCTGTTTTTT.

This clonotype was detected many times. The chain employs TRBV27 and TRBJ1-2; D gene unclear. Per the germline V gene, CDR1 is MNHEY and CDR2 is SMNVEV (reference sequence). This CDR3 spans 15 amino acids. V was shortened by 5 bases and J by 4 bases, with 17 bases between the two germline ends. For the CDR3, the DNA is TGTGCCAGCAGTCCCTCCCAGTTTGCCCCCTATGGCTACACCTTC. Residues: CASSPSQFAPYGYTF.

The V and J genes are TRBV5-6 and TRBJ2-6, with TRBD1 matching 9 bases. CDR3 length equals 18 residues. The trim removed 4 bases at V and 4 bases at J, leaving 12 bases unmatched. Looked up from germline, CDR1 is SGHDT and CDR2 is YYEEEE. The CDR3 spells CASSPGQGQYWGANVLTF. The DNA of the CDR3 is TGTGCCAGCAGCCCAGGACAGGGGCAGTATTGGGGGGCCAACGTCCTGACTTTC.

This clonotype was seen many times. This rearrangement joins TRBV27 to TRBJ1-4, with D unresolved. Trimming took off 5 bases at V and 5 bases at J, with 15 bases between the two ends. This CDR3 region has 15 residues. The V gene's germline CDR1 is MNHEY and CDR2 SMNVEV (reference sequence). The CDR3 region is CASSAWTGQNEKLFF. The CDR3 nucleotides read TGTGCCAGCAGTGCCTGGACCGGGCAAAATGAAAAACTGTTTTTT.

Only one count was recorded for this clonotype. A much larger clonotype is one base distant, so this may be a read error. The genes are TRBV7-9 and TRBJ2-7; possibly TRBD2 for D (7 bases). Per the germline V gene, CDR1 is SEHNR and CDR2 is FQNEAQ (reference sequence). The CDR3 is made up of 17 amino acids. Trimming removed 5 bases at V and 4 bases at J, with 24 bases between. CDR3 region: CASSRGAGGPSGYEQYF. CDR3 DNA: TGTGCCAGCAGCCGGGGGGCTGGTGGGCCTAGCGGATACGAGCAGTACTTC.

V usage is TRBV14 and J usage is TRBJ1-2; D unresolved. Germline V lookup: CDR1 SGHDN, CDR2 FVKESK. V gave up 4 bases and J gave up 1 base, with 13 bases separating them. This CDR3 comprises 15 residues. This CDR3 reads CASSPYDGLNYGYTF. The CDR3 DNA reads TGTGCCAGCAGCCCATACGACGGCCTTAACTATGGCTACACCTTC.

The gene calls are TRBV6-2 or TRBV6-3 and TRBJ2-1; 13 positions agree with TRBD2. This CDR3 has 15 amino acids. With V trimmed by 3 bases and J by 7 bases, 3 bases remained unmatched. Germline V gene lookup returns CDR1 MNHEY and CDR2 SVGEGT. CDR3 loop: CASSYRTSGSNEQFF. DNA for the CDR3: TGTGCCAGCAGTTATCGGACTAGCGGGAGTAATGAGCAGTTCTTC.

This clonotype appeared once. The rearrangement links TRBV2 to TRBJ2-7; D is possibly TRBD2 (5 bases). Trimming cost V 9 bases and J 9 bases, with 12 bases left between them. Germline CDR1 reads SNHLY; CDR2 reads FYNNEI. The CDR3 totals 10 residues. The CDR3 loop is CASWLSGQYF. For the CDR3, the DNA is TGTGCCAGTTGGTTAAGCGGGCAGTACTTC.

V is TRBV4-3 and J is TRBJ2-4, with 8 bases that match TRBD1. After removal of 0 bases from V and 10 bases from J, the junction contained 11 bases not matched to a gene. Germline CDR1 and CDR2: LGHNA and YSLEER. The CDR3 length is 16 residues. The CDR3 reads CASSQDAAGGRRIQYF. The CDR3, as DNA: TGCGCCAGCAGCCAAGATGCGGCAGGGGGCCGTAGGATTCAGTACTTC.